This T cell receptor beta chain was recovered during a study of T cells after posttransplantation cyclophosphamide. The sample holds many counts of this clone. Its antigen is not identified. There are 14 residues in the CDR3. The V gene's germline CDR1 is MNHNS and CDR2 SASEGT. Deletions cut 0 bases from V and 4 bases from J, with 9 bases between. Libraries were prepared by immunoSEQ multiplex PCR; TCRdb keeps only in-frame clonotypes and omits some of them. The sample gives tens of thousands of clones, none seen only once, and the top ten clones hold approximately 2.4%. Study outcomes and limitations: Blood and skin or GI T cell repertoires showed limited TRB overlap.

The source material was PBMCs. This clonotype originated in a man in his forties in good health, CMV-negative, and a related stem cell transplant donor. The J gene is TRBJ1-2, the V gene TRBV6-1, with D maybe TRBD1 (6 bases). The chain's CDR3 is CASSEATGLYGYTF. The CDR3 coding sequence is TGTGCCAGCAGTGAAGCGACAGGTCTCTATGGCTACACCTTC.